This T cell receptor (beta chain) was found in a study of T cell repertoires in cytomegalovirus infection. In the study overall: Public TCR beta signatures marked donors with CMV infection and the matching HLA.

The ends lost 8 bases at V and 0 bases at J; junction bases unmatched: 11. Germline CDR1 and CDR2: SGHTA and FQGNSA. This CDR3 region has 18 residues. Findings of the study overall: Dominant in the ex vivo response were TCR beta clonotypes restricted by HLA-C and specific for CMV. Carriers of CMV and the relevant HLA type were discriminated by public TCR beta frequency.

This clonotype was seen a handful of times. Antigen: not known. TCRdb fed the reads into MiXCR, producing one record per CDR3 protein. The sample yields 550,000 to 700,000 distinct CDR3 sequences, around 40% seen once. Specimen: cultured PBMCs, collected from culture after CMV antigen stimulation. The V gene is TRBV7-2, the J gene TRBJ2-7; 15 nucleotides agree with TRBD2. This sequence originates from a human donor in good health (CMV status not recorded). Some clones in this sample may be carry-over from other donors' samples. CDR3 DNA: TGTGCCAGCGGAATCCAAGGACTAGCGGGAGGGATCTCCTACGAGCAGTACTTC. Translating it yields CASGIQGLAGGISYEQYF.